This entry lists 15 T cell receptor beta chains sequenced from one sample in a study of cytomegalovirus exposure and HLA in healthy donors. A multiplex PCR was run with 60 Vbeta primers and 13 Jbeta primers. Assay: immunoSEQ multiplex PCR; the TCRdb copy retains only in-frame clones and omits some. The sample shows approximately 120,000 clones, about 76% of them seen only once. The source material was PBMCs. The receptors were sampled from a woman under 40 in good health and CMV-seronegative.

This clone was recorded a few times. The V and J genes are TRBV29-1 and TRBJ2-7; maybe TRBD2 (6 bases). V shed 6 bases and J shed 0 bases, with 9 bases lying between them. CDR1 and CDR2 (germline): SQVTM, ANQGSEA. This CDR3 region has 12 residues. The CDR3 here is CSVGGSSYEQYF. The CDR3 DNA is TGCAGCGTGGGAGGAAGCTCCTACGAGCAGTACTTC.

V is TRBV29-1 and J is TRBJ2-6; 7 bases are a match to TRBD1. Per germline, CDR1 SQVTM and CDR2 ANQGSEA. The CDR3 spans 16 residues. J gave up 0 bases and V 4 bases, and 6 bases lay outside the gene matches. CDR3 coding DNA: TGCAGCGTTGGGGACAGAGCCACCTCTGGGGCCAACGTCCTGACTTTC. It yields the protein CSVGDRATSGANVLTF.

CDR3 amino acids: CASSYTDRGHTDTQYF. The CDR3 region has the DNA TGTGCCAGCAGTTACACCGACAGGGGGCATACAGATACGCAGTATTTT. The chain recombines TRBV6-6 with TRBJ2-3, with 10 bases that match TRBD1. Germline loops: CDR1 MNHNY, CDR2 SVGAGI (reference sequence). This CDR3 has 16 residues. Trimming at V came to 2 bases and at J to 3 bases, leaving 5 bases not matched to a gene.

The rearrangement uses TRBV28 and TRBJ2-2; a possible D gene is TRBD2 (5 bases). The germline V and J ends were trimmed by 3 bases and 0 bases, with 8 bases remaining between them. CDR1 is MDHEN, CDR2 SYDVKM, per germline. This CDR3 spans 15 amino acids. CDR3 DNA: TGTGCCAGCAGTTTCCGAGCGGCGAACACCGGGGAGCTGTTTTTT. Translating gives CASSFRAANTGELFF.

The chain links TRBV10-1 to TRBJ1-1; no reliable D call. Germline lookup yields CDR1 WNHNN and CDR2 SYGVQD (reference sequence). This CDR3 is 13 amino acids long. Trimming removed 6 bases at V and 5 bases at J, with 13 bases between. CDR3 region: CASRDTWRTEAFF. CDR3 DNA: TGCGCCAGCAGAGACACTTGGCGAACTGAAGCTTTCTTT.

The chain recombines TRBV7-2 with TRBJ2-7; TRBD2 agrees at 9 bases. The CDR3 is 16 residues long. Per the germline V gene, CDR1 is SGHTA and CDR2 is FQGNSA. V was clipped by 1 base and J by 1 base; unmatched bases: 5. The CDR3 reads CASSLDWLAGSYEQYF. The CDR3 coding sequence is TGTGCCAGCAGCTTAGATTGGCTAGCGGGATCCTACGAGCAGTACTTC.

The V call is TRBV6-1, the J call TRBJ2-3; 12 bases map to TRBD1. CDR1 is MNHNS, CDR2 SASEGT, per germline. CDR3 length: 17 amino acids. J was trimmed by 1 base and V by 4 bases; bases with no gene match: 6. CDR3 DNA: TGTGCCAGCAGTGCTGGGACAGGGGGCAAGGGCACAGATACGCAGTATTTT. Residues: CASSAGTGGKGTDTQYF.

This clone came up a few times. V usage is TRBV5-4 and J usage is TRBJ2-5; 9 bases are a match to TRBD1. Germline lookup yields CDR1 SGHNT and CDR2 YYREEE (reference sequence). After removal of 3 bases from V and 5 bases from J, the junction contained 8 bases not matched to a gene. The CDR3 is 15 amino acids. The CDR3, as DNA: TGTGCCAGCAGCTGGCGGGACAGGGTTCGGGAGACCCAGTACTTC. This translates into CASSWRDRVRETQYF.

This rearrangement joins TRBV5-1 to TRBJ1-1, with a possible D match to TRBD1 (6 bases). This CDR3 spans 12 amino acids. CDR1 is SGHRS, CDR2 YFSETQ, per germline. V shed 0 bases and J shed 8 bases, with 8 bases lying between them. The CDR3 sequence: CASSLVQGEAFF. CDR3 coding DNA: TGCGCCAGCAGCTTGGTACAGGGAGAAGCTTTCTTT. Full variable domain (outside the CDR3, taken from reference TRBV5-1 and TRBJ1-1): KAGVTQTPRYLIKTRGQQVTLSCSPISGHRSVSWYQQTPGQGLQFLFEYFSETQRNKGNFPGRFSGRQFSNSRSEMNVSTLELGDSALYLCASSLVQGEAFFGQGTRLTVV.

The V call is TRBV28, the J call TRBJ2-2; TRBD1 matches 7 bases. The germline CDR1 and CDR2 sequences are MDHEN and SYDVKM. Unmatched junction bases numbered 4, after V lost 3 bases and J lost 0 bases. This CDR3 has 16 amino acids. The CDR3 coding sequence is TGTGCCAGCAGTTTCTTCGGACAGGCGAACACCGGGGAGCTGTTTTTT. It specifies CASSFFGQANTGELFF.

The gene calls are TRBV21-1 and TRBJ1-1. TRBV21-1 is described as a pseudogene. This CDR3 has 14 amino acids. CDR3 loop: CASSKSRRNTEAFF. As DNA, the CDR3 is TGTGCCAGCAGCAAAAGCCGGAGGAACACTGAAGCTTTCTTT.

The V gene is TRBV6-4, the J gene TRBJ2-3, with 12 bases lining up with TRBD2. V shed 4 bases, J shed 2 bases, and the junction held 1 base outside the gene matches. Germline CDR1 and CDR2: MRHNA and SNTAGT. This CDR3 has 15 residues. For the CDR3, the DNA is TGTGCCAGCAGTGGGACTAGCGGGACCACAGATACGCAGTATTTT. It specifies CASSGTSGTTDTQYF.

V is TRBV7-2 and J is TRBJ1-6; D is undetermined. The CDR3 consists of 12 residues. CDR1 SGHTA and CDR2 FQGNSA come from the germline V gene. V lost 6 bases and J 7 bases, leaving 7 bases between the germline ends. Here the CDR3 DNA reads TGTGCCAGCAGTTCACGGAATTCACCCCTCCACTTT. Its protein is CASSSRNSPLHF.

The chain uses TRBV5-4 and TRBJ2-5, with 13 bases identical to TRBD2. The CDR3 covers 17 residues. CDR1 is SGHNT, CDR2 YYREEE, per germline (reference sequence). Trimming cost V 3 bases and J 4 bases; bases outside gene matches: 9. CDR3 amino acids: CASSSGLAGERRETQYF. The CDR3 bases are TGTGCCAGCAGCTCCGGACTAGCGGGAGAACGTCGAGAGACCCAGTACTTC.

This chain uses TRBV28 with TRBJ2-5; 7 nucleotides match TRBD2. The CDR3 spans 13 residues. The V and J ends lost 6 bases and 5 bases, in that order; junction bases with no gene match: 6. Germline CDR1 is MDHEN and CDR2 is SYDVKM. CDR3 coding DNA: TGTGCCAGCAGGGGCGGGAGCTGGGAGACCCAGTACTTC. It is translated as CASRGGSWETQYF.